These 18 T cell receptor beta chains were all obtained from the same sample, sequenced in a study of brain metastases from non-small cell lung cancer. Only in-frame clones appear in the TCRdb table, and some are missing; sequencing was by immunoSEQ multiplex PCR. Here the sample spans 3,200 or so clones, 88% being singletons. The sample was primary lung tumor tissue. Receptor source: a donor aged 40 or older with non-small cell lung cancer.

This clone has just a few counts. This sequence joins TRBV19 and TRBJ2-3; D remains ambiguous. Germline V gene lookup returns CDR1 LNHDA and CDR2 SQIVND (reference sequence). Trimming removed 3 bases at V and 2 bases at J, with 9 bases between. The CDR3 loop spans 14 amino acids. The CDR3 DNA follows: TGTGCCAGTAGTATTCTGGATTCCACAGATACGCAGTATTTT. Amino acids: CASSILDSTDTQYF. The whole variable domain, remainder taken from reference TRBV19 and TRBJ2-3, is DGGITQSPKYLFRKEGQNVTLSCEQNLNHDAMYWYRQDPGQGLRLIYYSQIVNDFQKGDIAEGYSVSREKKESFPLTVTSAQKNPTAFYLCASSILDSTDTQYFGPGTRLTVL.

The V and J genes are TRBV2 and TRBJ2-5; 9 bases line up with TRBD1. This CDR3 region has 16 residues. Germline loops: CDR1 SNHLY, CDR2 FYNNEI. The trim removed 8 bases at V and 4 bases at J, leaving 14 bases unmatched. The chain's CDR3 is CASQPDRGSPTETQYF. The CDR3 coding sequence is TGTGCCAGCCAACCTGACAGGGGGAGCCCCACAGAGACCCAGTACTTC.

The J gene is TRBJ1-2, the V gene TRBV5-1, with 7 bases fitting TRBD1. V lost 4 bases and J lost 4; bases outside the gene matches: 7. In germline, CDR1 is SGHRS, CDR2 YFSETQ. This CDR3 region has 14 residues. The CDR3, as DNA: TGCGCCAGCAGCACAGAAACAGGGGTCTATGGCTACACCTTC. Translating it yields CASSTETGVYGYTF.

V and J are TRBV6-8 and TRBJ2-6, with 7 nucleotides matching TRBD2. CDR3 length: 17 amino acids. V dropped 8 bases and J dropped 0; count of bases not matched to a gene: 10. CDR1 is MNHGY, CDR2 SAAAGT, per germline. In DNA, the CDR3 is TGTGCCAGCCTTAGAGCGGGACTCAACTCTGGGGCCAACGTCCTGACTTTC. Amino acids: CASLRAGLNSGANVLTF.

The chain has TRBV4-2 and TRBJ1-1; possible D gene TRBD1, 5 bases. The germline V gene encodes CDR1 LGHNA and CDR2 YNFKEQ. The length of the CDR3 is 15 residues. V lost 4 bases and J 4 bases, leaving 16 bases between the germline ends. CDR3 nucleotide sequence: TGTGCCAGCAGCCCCCAAGGCAGGGATTTCACTGAAGCTTTCTTT. Translated, it gives CASSPQGRDFTEAFF.

The rearrangement joins TRBV28 to TRBJ1-5, with TRBD1 as a possible D gene (6 bases). Germline V gives CDR1 MDHEN, CDR2 SYDVKM. V gave up 2 bases and J gave up 11 bases, with 19 bases separating them. This CDR3 has 15 amino acids. CDR3 region: CASSLQTGDRVAQHF. CDR3 DNA sequence: TGTGCCAGCAGTTTACAGACAGGCGACCGGGTAGCCCAGCATTTT.

The V gene is TRBV18, the J gene TRBJ1-1, with 7 bases that match TRBD1. V was clipped by 0 bases and J by 11 bases; unmatched bases: 12. The CDR3 runs 15 residues. Germline V gene sequence: CDR1 KGHSH, CDR2 LQKENI. This chain's CDR3 is CASSPPVEGGAKAFF. For the CDR3, the DNA is TGTGCCAGCTCACCACCGGTAGAAGGGGGCGCGAAGGCTTTCTTT.

This clone has just one count. This chain links TRBV12-3 or TRBV12-4 with TRBJ1-6; no firm D call. The germline V and J ends were trimmed by 2 bases and 10 bases, with 9 bases remaining between them. The CDR3 runs 13 residues. The CDR3, as DNA: TGTGCCAGCAGTTTAAACATTAACTCACCCCTCCACTTT. It is translated as CASSLNINSPLHF.

The chain couples TRBV5-4 to TRBJ2-2; maybe TRBD2 (5 bases). The CDR3 length is 16 residues. The V end was cut by 2 bases, the J end by 0 bases, with 11 bases between. Germline V gives CDR1 SGHNT, CDR2 YYREEE (reference sequence). This CDR3 reads CASSLGRGPNTGELFF. The CDR3 DNA follows: TGTGCCAGCAGCTTAGGGAGAGGGCCGAACACCGGGGAGCTGTTTTTT.

This clone was recorded once. The V call is TRBV6-5, the J call TRBJ2-1, with a weak D call TRBD2 (6 bases). V dropped 7 bases and J dropped 4 bases, with 17 bases sitting between them. The CDR3 contains 15 residues. Per the germline V gene, CDR1 is MNHEY and CDR2 is SVGAGI. In nucleotides, the CDR3 is TGTGCCAGCACCTTACTAGTGGGGGGTTACAATGAGCAGTTCTTC. This sequence encodes CASTLLVGGYNEQFF.

This chain uses TRBV3-1 (or the pseudogene TRBV3-2) with TRBJ1-5; D ambiguous. The CDR3 loop spans 12 amino acids. V lost 1 base, J lost 9 bases, and 7 bases lay in between. The germline V gene has CDR1 LGHDT and CDR2 YNNKEL (reference sequence). CDR3 nucleotides: TGTGCCAGCAGCCAAGGTTTGGGGCCCCAGCATTTT. It translates to CASSQGLGPQHF.

The chain carries TRBV19 and TRBJ1-5; no reliable D call. The germline V gene encodes CDR1 LNHDA and CDR2 SQIVND (reference sequence). The germline V and J ends were trimmed by 7 bases and 7 bases, with 11 bases remaining between them. The CDR3 has 12 residues. The CDR3 reads CASKGMGQPQHF. DNA for the CDR3: TGTGCCAGTAAAGGGATGGGACAGCCCCAGCATTTT.

With regard to this clone: Mismatch with germline at one junction end may stem from a read error. V usage is TRBV28 and J usage is TRBJ2-1; a weak D match, TRBD1 (5 bases). CDR1 is MDHEN, CDR2 SYDVKM, per germline. This CDR3 has 16 amino acids. CDR3 sequence reads: CVSSFPGRPIPNEQFF. The CDR3 coding sequence is TGTGTCAGCAGTTTCCCAGGGCGCCCCATCCCCAATGAGCAGTTCTTC. Drawing the rest from reference TRBV28 and TRBJ2-1, the complete variable domain is DVKVTQSSRYLVKRTGEKVFLECVQDMDHENMFWYRQDPGLGLRLIYFSYDVKMKEKGDIPEGYSVSREKKERFSLILESASTNQTSMYLCVSSFPGRPIPNEQFFGPGTRLTVL.

Written as DNA, the CDR3 is TGTGCCAGCAGTGGCACAGGGCTAAGCACAGATACGCAGTATTTT. Amino acids: CASSGTGLSTDTQYF. The chain recombines TRBV6-6 with TRBJ2-3; possible D gene TRBD1, 6 bases. The V end was cut by 5 bases, the J end by 0 bases, with 12 bases between. This CDR3 region has 15 residues. Germline CDR1 and CDR2: MNHNY and SVGAGI (reference sequence).

This clone was detected only a few times. The chain recombines TRBV7-9 with TRBJ2-2, with 9 bases fitting TRBD1. In germline, CDR1 is SEHNR, CDR2 FQNEAQ (reference sequence). The trim removed 4 bases at V and 7 bases at J, leaving 13 bases unmatched. This CDR3 comprises 17 residues. CDR3 region: CASSSPRGQGSVGELFF. Written as DNA, the CDR3 is TGTGCCAGCAGCTCCCCTCGAGGACAGGGGAGTGTCGGGGAGCTGTTTTTT.

The rearrangement uses TRBV5-1 and TRBJ2-3, with D perhaps matching TRBD1 (6 bases). Germline values: CDR1 SGHRS, CDR2 YFSETQ. This CDR3 is built from 17 residues. Trimming pared 0 bases from V and 1 base from J, leaving 15 bases between. CDR3 DNA sequence: TGCGCCAGCAGCTTGGGTTTAGGTTCAGGGGGCACAGATACGCAGTATTTT. Encoded protein: CASSLGLGSGGTDTQYF.

This sequence joins TRBV3-1 (or the pseudogene TRBV3-2) and TRBJ1-1; D is uncertain. This CDR3 has 13 amino acids. Germline V gene lookup returns CDR1 LGHDT and CDR2 YNNKEL (reference sequence). Trimming removed 1 base at V and 9 bases at J, with 12 bases between. DNA for the CDR3: TGTGCCAGCAGCCAAGGAAACGGGATAAAAGCTTTCTTT. It is translated as CASSQGNGIKAFF.

Details on this clone: The same CDR3 arises from other DNA sequences in this sample as well. The chain recombines TRBV7-9 with TRBJ1-3; TRBD1 might be the D (6 bases). Trimming cost V 4 bases and J 0 bases, with 10 bases left between them. The CDR3 is made up of 15 amino acids. The germline CDR1 and CDR2 sequences are SEHNR and FQNEAQ (reference sequence). The CDR3 DNA reads as TGTGCCAGCAGCTACAGGGTTCCCTCTGGAAACACCATATATTTT. This codes for CASSYRVPSGNTIYF.